What follows are 6 T cell receptor beta chains derived from one specimen sequenced in a study of neoadjuvant anti-PD-1 for oral cavity cancer. The time point: after neoadjuvant nivolumab, at surgical resection. The repertoire was sequenced with immunoSEQ multiplex PCR; TCRdb's copy has only in-frame clones and lacks some. The table includes more than 13,000 clones, nearly 75% detected once. Sequences were derived from PBMCs, sampled after nivolumab (anti-PD-1) treatment. These receptors were obtained from a person between 40 and 85 years old with oral cavity squamous cell carcinoma.

This chain connects TRBV5-4 to TRBJ2-3; D not certain. V lost 4 bases to trimming and J lost 2 bases, with 5 bases between them. Germline-derived CDR1 and CDR2 are SGHNT and YYREEE (reference sequence). CDR3 length equals 12 residues. DNA of the CDR3: TGTGCCAGCAGCGTCGACACAGATACGCAGTATTTT. This codes for CASSVDTDTQYF. Drawing the rest from reference TRBV5-4 and TRBJ2-3, the complete variable domain is ETGVTQSPTHLIKTRGQQVTLRCSSQSGHNTVSWYQQALGQGPQFIFQYYREEENGRGNFPPRFSGLQFPNYSSELNVNALELDDSALYLCASSVDTDTQYFGPGTRLTVL.

The chain employs TRBV27 and TRBJ1-5, with 9 bases aligning to TRBD1. V gave up 4 bases and J gave up 1 base; unmatched junction bases: 2. Germline V gene data show CDR1 as MNHEY and CDR2 as SMNVEV (reference sequence). The CDR3 runs to 15 residues. The CDR3 bases are TGTGCCAGCAGTTACGGACAGGGGAGCAATCAGCCCCAGCATTTT. This gives the protein CASSYGQGSNQPQHF.

CDR3 DNA: TGTGCCAGCAGTAACGGGCCGAACACCGGGGAGCTGTTTTTT. Translation: CASSNGPNTGELFF. The chain combines TRBV2 with TRBJ2-2; D gene uncertain. Trimming pared 5 bases from V and 0 bases from J, leaving 7 bases between. CDR1 is SNHLY, CDR2 FYNNEI, per germline. This CDR3 spans 14 amino acids. Based on the CDR3 plus reference TRBV2 and TRBJ2-2, the full variable domain is EPEVTQTPSHQVTQMGQEVILRCVPISNHLYFYWYRQILGQKVEFLVSFYNNEISEKSEIFDDQFSVERPDGSNFTLKIRSTKLEDSAMYFCASSNGPNTGELFFGEGSRLTVL.

This chain connects TRBV19 to TRBJ2-7, with D unresolved. V was pared by 6 bases and J by 4 bases, with 16 bases between. Germline V lookup: CDR1 LNHDA, CDR2 SQIVND (reference sequence). This CDR3 region has 14 residues. The CDR3: CASRADPTKYEQYF. The CDR3 coding sequence is TGTGCCAGTAGGGCGGACCCCACCAAGTACGAGCAGTACTTC.

J is TRBJ1-4 and V is TRBV30; D unresolved. In germline, CDR1 is GTSNPN, CDR2 SVGIG (reference sequence). Trimming shortened V by 3 bases and J by 5 bases, and 16 bases separated the two germline ends. The CDR3 totals 15 residues. The CDR3 reads CAWRGFRNRNEKLFF. The CDR3 DNA reads as TGTGCCTGGAGGGGCTTTCGGAATAGGAATGAAAAACTGTTTTTT.

About this clone itself: Other DNA sequences in the same sample also yield this CDR3. This chain uses TRBV30 with TRBJ1-5, with 7 bases fitting TRBD1. This CDR3 is built from 14 residues. Per the germline V gene, CDR1 is GTSNPN and CDR2 is SVGIG (reference sequence). V dropped 5 bases and J dropped 6; count of bases not matched to a gene: 10. CDR3 sequence reads: CAWRGGGGPQPQHF. CDR3 DNA: TGTGCCTGGCGGGGGGGAGGGGGCCCTCAGCCCCAGCATTTT.